This T cell receptor (beta chain) was captured in a study of blood T cells in healthy people across ages (dated by TCRdb to 2014 to 2015). With regard to the full study: In model experiments, template switching captured about one uniquely barcoded TCR beta cDNA molecule for every two T cells. Using the same blood draw, the study looked at two additional independent replicas of 1 million unique cDNA reads for two donors, one aged 18 to 30 and the other aged 80 or older. To avoid experimental bias, donors of different ages were randomly spread across the sequencing lanes. The donors were divided into four age groups: young (average approximately 15 years), middle-aged (around 37), aged (about 61) and long-lived (about 90). Age-related changes in TCR beta repertoire diversity were measured in the study by deep sequencing normalized with unique cDNA molecular identifiers. Study-level results and caveats: Observed TCR beta diversity per million T cells fell roughly linearly with age, and a significant reduction was already apparent by age roughly 41. Compared with the aged group, more naive CD4+ T cells, fewer expanded clones and increased TCR diversity were shown by the long-lived group, suggesting age selection. The percentage of naive T cells measured by flow cytometry correlated strongly with observed TCR beta diversity. Conclusive comparison of naive and antigen-experienced compartments was prevented by the profiling of bulk unsorted PBMCs. Estimates of total diversity from one million sequenced T cells were regarded as lower bounds and underestimates. Because donor CMV infection status was unknown, age-related changes in expanded clonotypes were potentially confounded.

The library was made by 5' RACE. The instrument was an Illumina HiSeq 2500. The second PCR ran for about 6 to 11 cycles and used a J-beta primer mix along with a sample-barcoded 5' primer. A template-switch 5' adaptor carrying 12 random nucleotides introduced a unique molecular identifier onto each TCR beta cDNA molecule. Each sample yielded at least 3 million CDR3-containing paired-end reads. First-strand cDNA synthesis was performed from all RNA using the Mint cDNA synthesis kit, with priming by a TRBC-specific oligonucleotide. Following uracil-DNA glycosylase treatment, all cDNA underwent a first 18-cycle PCR with the universal primers M1SS and BC2_uni_R. The study's processing was this. Each sample was normalized by randomly selecting 1 million high-quality reads, each carrying a distinct molecular identifier. Instead of being binned into consensus sequences, reads that shared molecular identifiers were thrown out. MiTCR, with a Q25 quality threshold and the strictest error-elimination algorithm, was used for CDR3 identification, clonotype clustering and error correction. A nonparametric unseen species model with Euler transformation was used to estimate a lower bound on total TCR beta diversity. The public reads were reanalyzed by TCRdb: fastp trimming at Q25, MiXCR alignment, in-frame beta chains only. Rows merge per CDR3 protein into single entries with the most common DNA and genes. TCRdb's processing, not the authors', yielded these V and J calls. In this sample the table shows around 800,000 distinct CDR3 sequences, about 53% of which occur a single time. The ten biggest clones cover roughly 40% of the sample.

Systemically healthy Caucasian individuals from Russia, around 39 in total and aged about 6 to 100 years, were included as donors. Each donor gave roughly 9 milliliters of peripheral blood, drawn into EDTA-treated Vacutainer tubes. Ficoll-Paque density-gradient centrifugation was used to isolate PBMCs, with at least 7 million per sample. Total RNA, at least 5.5 micrograms per sample, was extracted from PBMCs with Trizol reagent. For every donor, flow cytometry on a PBMC aliquot measured the percentage of naive CD45RAhigh/CD27high T cells. As concerns this clonotype: Its antigen is still unknown. No qualities accompany the bases; no much larger clone lies one base away.

The germline V gene supplies CDR1 SGHTA and CDR2 FQGNSA. Measured from the cysteine to the phenylalanine, the CDR3 is 15 residues long. Only the CDR3 part of the read is kept: 45 bases, read in frame from the first base. Clipping removes 1 base from V and 4 bases from J, with 5 as the unmatched junction base count. The origin of this receptor is an older man in good health. The sequenced sample consisted of blood. The rearranged segments are TRBV7-2 and TRBJ1-1, and 8 bases in between align with TRBD1. The CDR3 region has the sequence CASSLVGGQVTEAFF. Read as DNA, the sequence is TGTGCCAGCAGCTTAGTCGGGGGACAGGTCACTGAAGCTTTCTTT.